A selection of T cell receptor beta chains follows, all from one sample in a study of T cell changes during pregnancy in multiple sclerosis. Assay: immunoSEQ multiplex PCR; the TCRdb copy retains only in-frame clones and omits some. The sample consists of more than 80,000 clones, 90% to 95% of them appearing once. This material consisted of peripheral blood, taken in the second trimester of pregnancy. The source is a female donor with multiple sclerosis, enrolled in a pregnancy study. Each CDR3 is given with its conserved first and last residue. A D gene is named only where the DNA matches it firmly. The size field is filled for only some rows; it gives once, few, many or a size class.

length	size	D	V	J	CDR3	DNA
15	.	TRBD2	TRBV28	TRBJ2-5	CASSSQPGRAETQYF	TGTGCCAGCAGTTCCCAACCCGGGAGGGCGGAGACCCAGTACTTC
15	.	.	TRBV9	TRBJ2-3	CASSPGRTSTDTQYF	TGTGCCAGCAGCCCAGGACGGACAAGCACAGATACGCAGTATTTT
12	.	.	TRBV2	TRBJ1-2	CASSATVNGYTF	TGTGCCAGCAGCGCGACAGTTAATGGCTACACCTTC
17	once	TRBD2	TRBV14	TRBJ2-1	CASSPPGLAALGNEQFF	TGTGCCAGCAGTCCCCCCGGACTAGCGGCCTTGGGGAATGAGCAGTTCTTC
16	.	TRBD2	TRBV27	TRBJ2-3	CASSPLAGGPADTQYF	TGTGCCAGCAGTCCCCTTGCGGGAGGGCCCGCAGATACGCAGTATTTT
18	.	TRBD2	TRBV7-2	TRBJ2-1	CASTLRRSSGGLYNEQFF	TGTGCCAGCACCCTAAGAAGGTCTAGCGGGGGTCTCTACAATGAGCAGTTCTTC
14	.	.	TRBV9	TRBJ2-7	CASSVAGASYEQYF	TGTGCCAGCAGCGTAGCGGGAGCTTCCTACGAGCAGTACTTC
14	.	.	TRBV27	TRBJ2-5	CASAPFRLEETQYF	TGTGCCAGCGCTCCCTTCCGACTTGAAGAGACCCAGTACTTC
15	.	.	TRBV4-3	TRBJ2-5	CASSDSQGSQETQYF	TGCGCCAGCAGCGACAGCCAGGGGTCCCAAGAGACCCAGTACTTC
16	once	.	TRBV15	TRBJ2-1	CATSRDRGTGGYEQFF	TGTGCCACCAGCAGAGATCGAGGCACCGGCGGCTATGAGCAGTTCTTC
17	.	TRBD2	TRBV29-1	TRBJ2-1	CSGWGGRELRFGDEQFF	TGCAGCGGGTGGGGCGGGAGGGAATTACGATTTGGTGATGAGCAGTTCTTC
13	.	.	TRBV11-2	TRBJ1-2	CASSSPGSPRYTF	TGTGCCAGCAGCTCACCCGGGTCCCCACGCTACACCTTC
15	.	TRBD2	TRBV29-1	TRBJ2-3	CSVGLAGGWQDTQYF	TGCAGCGTTGGGCTAGCGGGAGGGTGGCAAGATACGCAGTATTTT
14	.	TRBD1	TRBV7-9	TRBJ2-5	CASSTWTGTETQYF	TGTGCCAGCAGCACTTGGACAGGGACAGAGACCCAGTACTTC
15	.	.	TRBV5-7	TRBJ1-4	CASSCTGLGNEKLFF	TGTGCCAGCAGCTGTACAGGGTTGGGTAATGAAAAACTGTTTTTT
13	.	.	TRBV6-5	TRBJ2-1	CASRMSAVNEQFF	TGTGCCAGCCGAATGAGCGCGGTCAATGAGCAGTTCTTC
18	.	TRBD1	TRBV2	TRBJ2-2	CASSEPGQGFANTGELFF	TGTGCCAGCAGTGAGCCGGGACAGGGCTTCGCGAACACCGGGGAGCTGTTTTTT
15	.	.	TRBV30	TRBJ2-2	CAWRPPGLHAPELFF	TGTGCCTGGAGGCCTCCGGGACTCCATGCACCGGAGCTGTTTTTT
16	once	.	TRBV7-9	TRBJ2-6	CASSLPSGSGANVLTF	TGTGCCAGCAGCTTACCGTCGGGTTCTGGGGCCAACGTCCTGACTTTC
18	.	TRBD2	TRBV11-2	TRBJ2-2	CASSLDILADVNTGELFF	TGTGCCAGCAGCTTAGATATCCTAGCGGACGTAAACACCGGGGAGCTGTTTTTT
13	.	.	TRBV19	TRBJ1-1	CASRGGQNTEAFF	TGTGCCAGTAGGGGGGGGCAGAACACTGAAGCTTTCTTT
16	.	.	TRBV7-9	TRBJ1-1	CASSLDFLREGTEAFF	TGTGCCAGCAGCTTAGATTTCCTACGGGAAGGCACTGAAGCTTTCTTT
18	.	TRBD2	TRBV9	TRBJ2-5	CASSVALAGGGVQETQYF	TGTGCCAGCAGCGTAGCGCTAGCGGGAGGTGGGGTCCAAGAGACCCAGTACTTC
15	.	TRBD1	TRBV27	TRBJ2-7	CASASQGTGNYEQYF	TGTGCCAGTGCCTCCCAGGGGACAGGAAATTACGAGCAGTACTTC
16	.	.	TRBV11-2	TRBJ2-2	CASRDWPQGNTGELFF	TGTGCCAGCAGGGACTGGCCACAGGGGAACACCGGGGAGCTGTTTTTT
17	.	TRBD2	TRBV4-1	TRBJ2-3	CASSQERASGFTDTQYF	TGCGCCAGCAGCCAAGAAAGGGCTAGCGGATTCACAGATACGCAGTATTTT
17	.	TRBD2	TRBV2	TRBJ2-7	CASSIPSAERGSYEQYF	TGTGCCAGCAGTATTCCCTCGGCGGAGCGGGGCTCCTACGAGCAGTACTTC
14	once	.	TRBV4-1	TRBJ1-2	CASSQRQFNYGYTF	TGCGCCAGCAGCCAGAGACAGTTTAACTATGGCTACACCTTC
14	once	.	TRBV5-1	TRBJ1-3	CASSLGTLGNTIYF	TGCGCCAGCAGCCTCGGGACACTTGGAAACACCATATATTTT
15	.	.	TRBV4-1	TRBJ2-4	CASSQDFIAKNIQYF	TGCGCCAGCAGCCAAGATTTCATAGCCAAAAACATTCAGTACTTC
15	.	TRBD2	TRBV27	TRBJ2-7	CASSLLAGDRNEQYF	TGTGCCAGCAGTTTACTAGCGGGAGATAGGAACGAGCAGTACTTC
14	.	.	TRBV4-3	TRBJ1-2	CASSQDTAGNGYTF	TGCGCCAGCAGCCAAGATACGGCAGGGAACGGCTACACCTTC
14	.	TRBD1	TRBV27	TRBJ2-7	CASSHRGSSYEQYF	TGTGCCAGCTCCCACAGGGGTTCTTCCTACGAGCAGTACTTC
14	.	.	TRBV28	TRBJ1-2	CASSLEGESYGYTF	TGTGCCAGCAGTTTAGAGGGGGAAAGCTATGGCTACACCTTC
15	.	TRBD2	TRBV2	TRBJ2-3	CASSELAGGTDTQYF	TGTGCCAGCAGTGAGCTAGCGGGAGGCACAGATACGCAGTATTTT
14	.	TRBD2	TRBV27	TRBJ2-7	CASSLGLAGAEQYF	TGTGCCAGCAGTCTAGGACTAGCGGGAGCCGAGCAGTACTTC
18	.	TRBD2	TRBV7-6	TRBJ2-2	CASSLKRLAGEGTGELFF	TGTGCCAGCAGCTTAAAAAGACTAGCGGGAGAGGGCACCGGGGAGCTGTTTTTT
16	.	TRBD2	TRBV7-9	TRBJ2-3	CASSLFSGGSADTQYF	TGTGCCAGCAGCTTATTTTCGGGAGGATCCGCAGATACGCAGTATTTT
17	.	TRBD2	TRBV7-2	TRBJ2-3	CASSSALGLAGEYTQYF	TGTGCCAGCAGCTCGGCGCTAGGGCTAGCGGGAGAATATACGCAGTATTTT
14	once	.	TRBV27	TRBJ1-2	CASSLQGGSYGYTF	TGTGCCAGCAGTTTACAGGGAGGGAGCTATGGCTACACCTTC
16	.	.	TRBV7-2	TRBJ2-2	CASSRLGGVVSGELFF	TGTGCCAGCAGCCGCTTAGGAGGGGTGGTCTCCGGGGAGCTGTTTTTT
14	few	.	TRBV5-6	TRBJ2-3	CASSARLVTDTQYF	TGTGCCAGCAGCGCCCGCCTAGTAACAGATACGCAGTATTTT
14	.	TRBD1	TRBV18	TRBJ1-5	CASSQQGSNQPQHF	TGTGCCAGCTCACAACAGGGGAGCAATCAGCCCCAGCATTTT
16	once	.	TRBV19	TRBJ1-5	CASSIIRVSKNQPQHF	TGTGCCAGTAGTATTATCAGGGTCTCTAAGAATCAGCCCCAGCATTTT
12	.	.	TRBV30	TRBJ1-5	CAWKRGNQPQHF	TGTGCCTGGAAACGGGGAAATCAGCCCCAGCATTTT
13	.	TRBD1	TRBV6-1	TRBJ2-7	CARIRDRGYEQYF	TGTGCCAGGATCCGGGACAGGGGCTACGAGCAGTACTTC
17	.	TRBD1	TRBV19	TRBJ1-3	CASSTDRGANYGNTIYF	TGTGCCAGTAGTACCGACAGGGGTGCTAACTATGGAAACACCATATATTTT
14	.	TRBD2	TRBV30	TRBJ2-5	CAWNGGSFQETQYF	TGTGCCTGGAACGGCGGGAGCTTCCAAGAGACCCAGTACTTC
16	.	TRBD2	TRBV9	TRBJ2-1	CASSVPGLADYNEQFF	TGTGCCAGCAGCGTTCCGGGACTAGCGGACTACAATGAGCAGTTCTTC